Each of the 20 T cell receptor beta chains below was sequenced from the same sample in a study of beta chain features in type 1 diabetes (dated 2018 in TCRdb). General findings and caveats noted by the study authors: Type 1 diabetes patients showed a moderate but significant shortening of TCRB CDR3 length in all four CD4+ subsets.

The method behind the library was the immunoSEQ multiplex PCR assay. The entire isolated RNA was reverse transcribed using the High Capacity cDNA Reverse Transcription Kit, and thus expressed TCRB transcripts were sequenced. TCRdb provides this immuneACCESS table in a form limited to in-frame rearrangements. Some clones are lacking; in checked studies, under half of them reflect an unresolved V gene, and why the rest are absent is not known. The sample data list a few hundred thousand clones, and approximately 13% of these were observed just once. The ten top clones hold almost 0.02% of the sample. Their specific antigens are unknown. Sequencing used naive CD4+ T cells from blood. Interpreted using the paper, the cell subset or site label stands for: true naive CD4+ T cells. These receptors all come from a man in his thirties or forties with type 1 diabetes.

This clone was seen only a few times. Written as DNA, the CDR3 is TGTGCCAGCAGCTTAAACGAGGATCAGCCCCAGCATTTT. It encodes CASSLNEDQPQHF. This rearrangement joins TRBV7-9 to TRBJ1-5; no definite D call. Trimming took 2 bases from V and 5 from J, leaving 7 bases between them. From germline, CDR1 is SEHNR and CDR2 FQNEAQ (reference sequence). The CDR3 runs 13 residues.

The chain combines TRBV4-2 with TRBJ1-4; 7 bases are shared with TRBD1. The CDR3 has 17 residues. Unmatched junction bases numbered 8, after V lost 0 bases and J lost 4 bases. CDR1 LGHNA and CDR2 YNFKEQ come from the germline V gene. CDR3: CASSQERVGGLNEKLFF. The CDR3 nucleotides read TGTGCCAGCAGCCAAGAAAGGGTAGGGGGCCTTAATGAAAAACTGTTTTTT.

As regards this clone: Other DNA sequences of this sample code for an identical CDR3. V and J are TRBV27 and TRBJ2-7; TRBD1 aligns across 9 bases. V dropped 6 bases and J dropped 0; count of bases not matched to a gene: 3. This CDR3 contains 14 residues. Germline V gene sequence: CDR1 MNHEY, CDR2 SMNVEV (reference sequence). This CDR3 reads CASRPGQGSYEQYF. DNA for the CDR3: TGTGCCAGCAGGCCGGGACAGGGCTCCTACGAGCAGTACTTC.

The rearrangement joins TRBV5-6 to TRBJ2-3; a possible D gene is TRBD1 (5 bases). With 1 base removed from V and 6 bases from J, the gap between germline ends came to 9 bases. The V gene's germline CDR1 is SGHDT and CDR2 YYEEEE. CDR3 length: 13 residues. The CDR3 nucleotides read TGTGCCAGCAGCTTGCAAAGGGGCGATACGCAGTATTTT. Protein product: CASSLQRGDTQYF.

The V and J genes are TRBV27 and TRBJ2-7, with a tentative D call TRBD2 (6 bases). Germline V gives CDR1 MNHEY, CDR2 SMNVEV (reference sequence). Trimming removed 3 bases at V and 1 base at J, with 16 bases between. This CDR3 has 16 amino acids. Here the CDR3 DNA reads TGTGCCAGCAGTTTTCTTGGCGGGGTCCCTTCCTACGAGCAGTACTTC. Translated, it gives CASSFLGGVPSYEQYF.

The V gene is TRBV4-2, the J gene TRBJ1-4; TRBD1 might be the D (5 bases). Germline V CDR1 and CDR2: LGHNA, YNFKEQ. This CDR3 contains 16 residues. Deletions cut 0 bases from V and 4 bases from J, with 12 bases between. The CDR3 bases are TGTGCCAGCAGCCAAGATTTGAGACAGCTTAATGAAAAACTGTTTTTT. It is translated as CASSQDLRQLNEKLFF.

This clone came up a few times. The CDR3 loop is CASSRQVHKDEQYF. CDR3 DNA: TGCGCCAGCAGCAGACAGGTGCATAAGGACGAGCAGTACTTC. The chain is built from TRBV5-1 and TRBJ2-7, with D tentatively TRBD1 (6 bases). This CDR3 has 14 residues. Trimming removed 4 bases at V and 5 bases at J, with 16 bases between. From germline, CDR1 is SGHRS and CDR2 YFSETQ. Complete variable domain (other parts from reference TRBV5-1 and TRBJ2-7): KAGVTQTPRYLIKTRGQQVTLSCSPISGHRSVSWYQQTPGQGLQFLFEYFSETQRNKGNFPGRFSGRQFSNSRSEMNVSTLELGDSALYLCASSRQVHKDEQYFGPGTRLTVT.

V and J are TRBV2 and TRBJ1-5, with 7 bases matching TRBD1. V lost 4 bases to trimming and J lost 0 bases; unmatched junction nucleotides: 0. This CDR3 comprises 14 residues. Per the germline V gene, CDR1 is SNHLY and CDR2 is FYNNEI. The DNA for the CDR3 is TGTGCCAGCAGTGGACAGGGTAGCAATCAGCCCCAGCATTTT. Its protein product is CASSGQGSNQPQHF.

V and J are TRBV18 and TRBJ2-1; D might be TRBD1 (6 bases). V was shortened by 0 bases and J by 4 bases, with 7 bases between the two germline ends. Germline CDR1 and CDR2: KGHSH and LQKENI. The CDR3 sequence is 14 residues long. This CDR3 is CASSPPRGYNEQFF. The CDR3, as DNA: TGTGCCAGCTCACCACCGAGGGGGTACAATGAGCAGTTCTTC. Complete variable domain (other parts from reference TRBV18 and TRBJ2-1): NAGVMQNPRHLVRRRGQEARLRCSPMKGHSHVYWYRQLPEEGLKFMVYLQKENIIDESGMPKERFSAEFPKEGPSILRIQQVVRGDSAAYFCASSPPRGYNEQFFGPGTRLTVL.

This clone was counted only a few times. The genes are TRBV6-4 and TRBJ1-5, with D maybe TRBD1 (6 bases). Trimming took 8 bases from V and 3 from J, leaving 11 bases between them. CDR3 length: 13 amino acids. Germline CDR1 and CDR2: MRHNA and SNTAGT. CDR3: CASPGQSNQPQHF. The CDR3 region has the DNA TGTGCCAGCCCCGGACAGTCCAATCAGCCCCAGCATTTT.

This clone was counted a few times. V usage is TRBV7-2 and J usage is TRBJ1-1, with 7 bases that match TRBD1. The V gene's germline CDR1 is SGHTA and CDR2 FQGNSA. This CDR3 has 15 amino acids. V was pared by 4 bases and J by 2 bases, with 7 bases of the junction left unmatched. CDR3: CASSSGGKANTEAFF. The DNA for the CDR3 is TGTGCCAGCAGCTCAGGGGGAAAGGCAAACACTGAAGCTTTCTTT.

The chain carries TRBV5-6 and TRBJ1-2, with 7 bases lining up with TRBD1. Germline-derived CDR1 and CDR2 are SGHDT and YYEEEE. The CDR3 loop spans 15 amino acids. The junction had 6 bases not matched to a gene; V was cut back by 1 base and J by 3 bases. As DNA, the CDR3 is TGTGCCAGCAGCTTGTCCTACAGGGGAGACTATGGCTACACCTTC. The encoded protein is CASSLSYRGDYGYTF.

The gene calls are TRBV7-9 and TRBJ2-5; TRBD1 aligns across 9 bases. CDR1 is SEHNR, CDR2 FQNEAQ, per germline (reference sequence). V lost 1 base, J lost 4 bases, and 4 bases stayed unmatched. The CDR3 length is 15 residues. The CDR3 loop reads CASSLDRGLGETQYF. The CDR3 DNA reads TGTGCCAGCAGCTTAGACAGGGGGCTTGGAGAGACCCAGTACTTC.

The V and J genes are TRBV4-2 and TRBJ2-1, with a possible D match to TRBD2 (5 bases). The CDR3 is 13 residues long. V was cut by 1 base and J by 10 bases, with 11 bases left in between. CDR1 is LGHNA, CDR2 YNFKEQ, per germline. CDR3 sequence reads: CASSQVAGNEQFF. In nucleotides, the CDR3 is TGTGCCAGCAGCCAAGTTGCCGGGAACGAGCAGTTCTTC.

The rearrangement joins TRBV19 to TRBJ2-1; D ambiguous. Germline V gives CDR1 LNHDA, CDR2 SQIVND (reference sequence). The CDR3 has 14 residues. Trimming left V 2 bases short and J 6 bases short, with 11 bases between. CDR3 bases: TGTGCCAGTAGTATACTTCCTACGCGCAATGAGCAGTTCTTC. This sequence encodes CASSILPTRNEQFF.

This clone has a handful of counts. The V gene is TRBV5-4, the J gene TRBJ2-5; 7 bases line up with TRBD1. This CDR3 is 14 amino acids long. After removal of 3 bases from V and 1 base from J, the junction contained 3 bases not matched to a gene. CDR1 and CDR2 from the germline V gene are SGHNT and YYREEE (reference sequence). DNA for the CDR3: TGTGCCAGCAGCTGGGGACAGAGCCAAGAGACCCAGTACTTC. Translating it yields CASSWGQSQETQYF.

This clone turned up a few times. The chain links TRBV7-9 to TRBJ2-7; 8 bases agree with TRBD2. Germline V gene data show CDR1 as SEHNR and CDR2 as FQNEAQ (reference sequence). The CDR3 loop spans 15 amino acids. V shed 1 base and J 7 bases; nucleotides not matched to a gene: 9. CDR3 DNA sequence: TGTGCCAGCAGCTTAGGGGCTAGCGGGCTAAGGGAGCAGTACTTC. This gives the protein CASSLGASGLREQYF.

The rearrangement links TRBV6-5 to TRBJ2-1; 7 bases fit TRBD2. Germline lookup yields CDR1 MNHEY and CDR2 SVGAGI. The CDR3 totals 15 residues. The junction had 9 bases not matched to a gene; V was cut back by 5 bases and J by 5 bases. CDR3 coding DNA: TGTGCCAGCAGTCGCTCCCCCGGGACTAACAATGAGCAGTTCTTC. Its translation: CASSRSPGTNNEQFF.

V is TRBV5-1 and J is TRBJ2-3; 11 bases align to TRBD2. This CDR3 is 16 amino acids long. The V gene end was trimmed by 3 bases and the J gene end by 4 bases; junction bases not matched to a gene: 7. Germline V gene lookup returns CDR1 SGHRS and CDR2 YFSETQ. CDR3 sequence: CASSSSGTSGPDTQYF. The CDR3 coding sequence is TGCGCCAGCAGCTCCTCCGGGACTAGCGGCCCAGATACGCAGTATTTT.

This clone has more than one count but fewer than ten. Other DNA sequences in the sample encode the same CDR3. The chain couples TRBV5-1 to TRBJ2-5; D is possibly TRBD2 (6 bases). The germline CDR1 and CDR2 sequences are SGHRS and YFSETQ. This CDR3 contains 13 residues. Trimming took off 4 bases at V and 5 bases at J, with 12 bases between the two ends. The CDR3 DNA reads TGCGCCAGCAGCCCAGACGCGGGGGAGACCCAGTACTTC. It encodes CASSPDAGETQYF.